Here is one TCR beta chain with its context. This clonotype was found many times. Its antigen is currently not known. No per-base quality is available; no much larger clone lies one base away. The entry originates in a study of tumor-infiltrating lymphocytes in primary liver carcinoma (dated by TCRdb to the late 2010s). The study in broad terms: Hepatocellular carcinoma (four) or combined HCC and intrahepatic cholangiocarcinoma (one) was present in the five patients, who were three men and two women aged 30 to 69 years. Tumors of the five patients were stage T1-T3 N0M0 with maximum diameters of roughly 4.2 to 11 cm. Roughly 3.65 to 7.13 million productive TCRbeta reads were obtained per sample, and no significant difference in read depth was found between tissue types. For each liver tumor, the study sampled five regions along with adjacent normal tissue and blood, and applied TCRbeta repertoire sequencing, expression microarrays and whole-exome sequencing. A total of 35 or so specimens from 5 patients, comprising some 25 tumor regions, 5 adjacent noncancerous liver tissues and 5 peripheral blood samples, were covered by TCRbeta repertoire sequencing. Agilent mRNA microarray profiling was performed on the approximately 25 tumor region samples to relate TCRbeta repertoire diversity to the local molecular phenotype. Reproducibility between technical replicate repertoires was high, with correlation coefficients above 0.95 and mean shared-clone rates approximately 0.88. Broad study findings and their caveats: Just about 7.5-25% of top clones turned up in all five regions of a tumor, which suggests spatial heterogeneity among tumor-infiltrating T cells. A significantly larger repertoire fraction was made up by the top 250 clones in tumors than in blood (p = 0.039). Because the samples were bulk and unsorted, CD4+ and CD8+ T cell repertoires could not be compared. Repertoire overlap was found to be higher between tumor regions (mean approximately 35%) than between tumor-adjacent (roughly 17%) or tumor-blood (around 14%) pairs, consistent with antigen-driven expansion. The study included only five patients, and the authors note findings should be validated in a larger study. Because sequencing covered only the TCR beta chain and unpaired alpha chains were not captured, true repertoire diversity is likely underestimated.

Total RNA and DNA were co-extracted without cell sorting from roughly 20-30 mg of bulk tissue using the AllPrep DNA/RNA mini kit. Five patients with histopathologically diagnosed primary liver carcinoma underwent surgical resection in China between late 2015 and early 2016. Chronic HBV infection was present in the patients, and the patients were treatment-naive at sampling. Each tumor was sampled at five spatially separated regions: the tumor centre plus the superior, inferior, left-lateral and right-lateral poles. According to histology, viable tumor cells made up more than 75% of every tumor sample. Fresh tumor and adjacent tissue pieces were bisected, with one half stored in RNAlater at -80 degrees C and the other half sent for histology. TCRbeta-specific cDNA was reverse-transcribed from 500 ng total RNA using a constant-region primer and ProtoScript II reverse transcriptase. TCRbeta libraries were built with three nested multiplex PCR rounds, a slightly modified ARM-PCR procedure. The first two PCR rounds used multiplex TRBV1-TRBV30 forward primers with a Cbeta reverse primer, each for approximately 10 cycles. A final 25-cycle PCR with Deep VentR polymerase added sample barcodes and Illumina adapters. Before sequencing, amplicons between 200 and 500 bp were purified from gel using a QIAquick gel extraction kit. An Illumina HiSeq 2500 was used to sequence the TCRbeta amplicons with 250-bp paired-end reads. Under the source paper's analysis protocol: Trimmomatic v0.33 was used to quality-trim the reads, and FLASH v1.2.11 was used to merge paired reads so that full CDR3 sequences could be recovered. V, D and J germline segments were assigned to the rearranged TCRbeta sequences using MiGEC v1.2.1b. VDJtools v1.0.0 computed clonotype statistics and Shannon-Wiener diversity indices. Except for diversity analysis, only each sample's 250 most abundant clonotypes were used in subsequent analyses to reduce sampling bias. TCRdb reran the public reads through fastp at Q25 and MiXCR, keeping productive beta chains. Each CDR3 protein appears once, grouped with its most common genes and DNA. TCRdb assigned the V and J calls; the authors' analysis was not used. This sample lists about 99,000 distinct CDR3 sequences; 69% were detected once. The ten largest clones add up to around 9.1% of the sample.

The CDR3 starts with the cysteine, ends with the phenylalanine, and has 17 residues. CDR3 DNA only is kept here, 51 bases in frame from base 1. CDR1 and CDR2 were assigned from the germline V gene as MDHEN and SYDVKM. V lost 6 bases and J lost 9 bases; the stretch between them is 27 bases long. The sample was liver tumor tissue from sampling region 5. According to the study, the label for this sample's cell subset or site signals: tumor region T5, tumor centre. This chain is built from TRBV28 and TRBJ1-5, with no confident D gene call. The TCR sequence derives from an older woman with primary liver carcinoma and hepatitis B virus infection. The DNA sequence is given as TGTGCCAGCAGCCGCCGTAATACAAGGGCCCGAAATAGGCCCCAGCATTTT. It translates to CASSRRNTRARNRPQHF. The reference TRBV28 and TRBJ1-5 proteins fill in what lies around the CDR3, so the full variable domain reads DVKVTQSSRYLVKRTGEKVFLECVQDMDHENMFWYRQDPGLGLRLIYFSYDVKMKEKGDIPEGYSVSREKKERFSLILESASTNQTSMYLCASSRRNTRARNRPQHFGDGTRLSIL.